This entry features one T cell receptor (beta chain) sequence. Its antigen is still unknown. This entry belongs to a study of molecular identifiers for immune sequencing clone quantification. The germline CDR1 and CDR2 sequences are ENHRY and SYGVKD. This CDR3 is built from 18 residues. V lost 2 bases to trimming and J lost 0 bases; unmatched junction nucleotides: 5. MiXCR was run by TCRdb on the PCR reads, yielding one entry per CDR3 protein. Of approximately 320,000 distinct CDR3 sequences listed, 24% are singletons. Study-level findings and limits: Clones that had above 20 RNA copies took up over 99% of effector molecules but under 1% in naive cells.

V is TRBV10-3 and J is TRBJ2-3, with 13 bases that match TRBD2. The receptor comes from a human donor in good health. Some libraries in this study had Jurkat cell RNA spiked in. The sequencing input was naive CD8+ T cells from blood, with Jurkat cell RNA spiked in. The subset here: FACS-sorted CD8+CD4-CCR7+CD45RA+ naive T cells. CDR3 loop: CAISETGLAGVSTDTQYF. The CDR3 nucleotides are TGTGCCATCAGTGAGACTGGACTAGCGGGGGTTAGCACAGATACGCAGTATTTT.